Given below is one TCR beta chain in context. The CDR3 extends over 15 amino acids. From germline, CDR1 is SEHNR and CDR2 FQNEAQ (reference sequence). The ends lost 5 bases at V and 3 bases at J; junction bases unmatched: 8. These data belong to a study of T-cell reconstitution after alpha-beta-depleted transplantation in children. For TCRbeta, the library was prepared with unique molecular identifiers. TCRdb called the PCR reads again in MiXCR, with one record for every CDR3 protein. The table includes a few hundred thousand distinct CDR3 sequences, roughly two fifths detected once. The rearrangement joins TRBV7-9 to TRBJ2-7; 9 nucleotides agree with TRBD2. The sequences come from PBMCs, collected before TCRalphabeta/CD19-depleted stem cell transplant. The source of this sequence is a girl aged 2-10 years with aplastic anemia, due to receive a stem cell transplant. The CDR3, as DNA: TGTGCCAGCAGCCCTCCGGGACTAGCTTTCTACGAGCAGTACTTC. This codes for CASSPPGLAFYEQYF.